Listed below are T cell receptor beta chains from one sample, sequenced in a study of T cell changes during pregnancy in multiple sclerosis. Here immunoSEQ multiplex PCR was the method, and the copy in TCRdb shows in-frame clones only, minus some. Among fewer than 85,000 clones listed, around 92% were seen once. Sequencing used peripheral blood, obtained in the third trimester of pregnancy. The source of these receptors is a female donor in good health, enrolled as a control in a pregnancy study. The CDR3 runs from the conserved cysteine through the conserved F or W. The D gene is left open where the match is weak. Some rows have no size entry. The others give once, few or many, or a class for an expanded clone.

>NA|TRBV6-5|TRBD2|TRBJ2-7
TGTGCCAGCGGGACAGGGACTAGCGGCGACGAGCAGTACTTC
CASGTGTSGDEQYF
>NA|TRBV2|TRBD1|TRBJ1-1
TGTGCCAGCATGGGTGGGACAGGGGTTCGGAACACTGAAGCTTTCTTT
CASMGGTGVRNTEAFF
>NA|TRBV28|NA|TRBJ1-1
TGTGCCAGCAGTTTAGGAGGCAGTGAAACTGAAGCTTTCTTT
CASSLGGSETEAFF
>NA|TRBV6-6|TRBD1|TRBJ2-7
TGTGCCAGCAGTTCAGGGACAGGGATGTCCTACGAGCAGTACTTC
CASSSGTGMSYEQYF
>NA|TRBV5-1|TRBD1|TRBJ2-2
TGCGCCAGCAGCCCGCCGGACAGGGGGAGCACCGGGGAGCTGTTTTTT
CASSPPDRGSTGELFF
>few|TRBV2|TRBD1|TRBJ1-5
TGTGCCAGCAGTCCGGACAGGGATCAGCCCCAGCATTTT
CASSPDRDQPQHF
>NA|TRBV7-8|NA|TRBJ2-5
TGTGCCAGCAGCTACGGACAGAAAGAGACCCAGTACTTC
CASSYGQKETQYF
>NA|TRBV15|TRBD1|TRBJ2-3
TGTGCCACCAGCAGAGGAAAAGGGGGCAGCGACACAGATACGCAGTATTTT
CATSRGKGGSDTDTQYF
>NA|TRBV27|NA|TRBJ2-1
TGTGCCAGCAGCCCGGTGCGGGCCAATGAGCAGTTCTTC
CASSPVRANEQFF
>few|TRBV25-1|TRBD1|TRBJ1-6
TGTGCCAGCAGTAAATCTGGGACAGGGTATTCACCCCTCCACTTT
CASSKSGTGYSPLHF
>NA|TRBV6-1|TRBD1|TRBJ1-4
TGTGCCAGCAGTCGGACAGGGGAAACTAATGAAAAACTGTTTTTT
CASSRTGETNEKLFF
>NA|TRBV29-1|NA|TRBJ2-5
TGCAGCGTTGGAGAGCTAGCGCGAGAGACCCAGTACTTC
CSVGELARETQYF